The subject of this entry is one T cell receptor beta chain. The target antigen is unknown. The sample originates from a study of cytomegalovirus exposure and HLA in healthy donors. Findings and limits, study-wide: The majority of TCR sequences were rare, yet some public TCRs appeared in many donors.

The J segment lost 2 bases and the V segment lost 3 bases, leaving 7 bases of the junction unmatched. Per germline, CDR1 SEHNR and CDR2 FQNEAQ (reference sequence). CDR3 length equals 17 residues. This PCR relied on a set of 60 Vbeta primers and 13 Jbeta primers. Clones were sequenced by immunoSEQ multiplex PCR, and TCRdb holds only the in-frame ones, with some missing. The repertoire holds roughly 120,000 clones, with 65% as singletons. The TCR was taken from a woman aged 40 to 55 in good health and CMV-seropositive. The genes are TRBV7-9 and TRBJ2-2; TRBD2 agrees at 9 bases. The sequenced sample was PBMCs. CDR3 loop: CASSLTLAGLNTGELFF. The CDR3 nucleotides are TGTGCCAGCAGCTTGACTCTAGCGGGACTTAACACCGGGGAGCTGTTTTTT.